Listed below are T cell receptor beta chains from one sample, sequenced in a study of regulatory T cells in long-lasting Graves disease. From the multiplex PCR reads, TCRdb called clonotypes with MiXCR, one entry per CDR3 protein. Counted here are around 450,000 distinct CDR3 sequences, 20% to 25% occurring once; the ten biggest clones make up around 7%. Sequences were derived from peripheral blood mononuclear cells (PBMCs), sampled when the disease was refractory, from a patient treated with antithyroid drugs. All receptors derive from a female donor with Graves disease. CDR3s include the opening cysteine and the closing phenylalanine or tryptophan. A D gene is named only where the DNA matches it firmly. Not all rows give a size; the values are once, few, many and, for expanded clones, a class.

v_gene	j_gene	abundance	d_gene	CDR3aa	CDR3nt
TRBV27	TRBJ2-7	few	.	CASSLGESYEQYF	TGTGCCAGCAGCTTGGGGGAATCCTACGAGCAGTACTTC
TRBV20-1	TRBJ2-5	many	TRBD2	CSATKRTSGQETQYF	TGCAGTGCAACCAAAAGGACTAGCGGCCAAGAGACCCAGTACTTC
TRBV4-1	TRBJ1-5	few	TRBD1	CASSQLQGLIGNQPQHF	TGCGCCAGCAGCCAGCTACAGGGGTTGATTGGCAATCAGCCCCAGCATTTT
TRBV28	TRBJ2-2	many	.	CASSLWTGELFF	TGTGCCAGCAGTTTATGGACCGGGGAGCTGTTTTTT
TRBV28	TRBJ1-1	few	.	CASSLVGAAFAFF	TGTGCCAGCAGTTTGGTCGGGGCGGCGTTCGCTTTCTTT
TRBV6-2/TRBV6-3	TRBJ1-3	.	.	CASSYGGATSGNTIYF	TGTGCCAGCAGTTACGGCGGGGCGACGTCTGGAAACACCATATATTTT
TRBV20-1	TRBJ1-3	many	TRBD1	CSASRDSLPGGNTIYF	TGCAGTGCTAGCCGGGACAGCTTGCCTGGAGGAAACACCATATATTTT
TRBV6-1	TRBJ1-1	many	.	CASSDRQGSEAFF	TGTGCCAGCAGTGACCGCCAGGGTTCCGAAGCTTTCTTT
TRBV6-1	TRBJ1-1	many	.	CASSQSGRAFF	TGTGCCAGCAGCCAATCCGGGCGCGCTTTCTTT
TRBV5-1	TRBJ2-7	.	TRBD1	CASRGTGTGDEQYF	TGCGCCAGCAGGGGGACAGGGACGGGGGACGAGCAGTACTTC
TRBV5-1	TRBJ1-2	.	TRBD1	CASSSNYGTGYGYTF	TGCGCCAGCAGCTCAAATTACGGGACAGGGTATGGCTACACCTTC
TRBV28	TRBJ2-1	.	.	CASSSSNSLGLSQFF	TGTGCCAGCAGTTCCTCGAATAGTTTAGGGCTCTCACAGTTCTTC
TRBV5-4	TRBJ1-6	.	.	CASSPDTYNSPLHF	TGTGCCAGCAGCCCCGACACCTATAATTCACCCCTCCACTTT
TRBV28	TRBJ2-7	many	.	CASSYAQGGEQYF	TGTGCCAGCAGTTACGCACAGGGAGGCGAGCAGTACTTC
TRBV12-5	TRBJ2-3	.	.	CASGEGTDTQYF	TGTGCTAGTGGAGAGGGCACAGATACGCAGTATTTT
TRBV15	TRBJ1-1	.	.	CATRRGGGDTEAFF	TGTGCCACCCGGCGGGGGGGGGGGGACACTGAAGCTTTCTTT
TRBV5-6	TRBJ2-4	.	TRBD1	CASSPGQGWNIQYF	TGTGCCAGCAGCCCTGGACAGGGTTGGAACATTCAGTACTTC
TRBV6-5	TRBJ2-7	few	TRBD2	CASSYSASGRASEQYF	TGTGCCAGCAGTTACTCTGCTAGCGGGAGGGCCAGCGAGCAGTACTTC
TRBV12-3/TRBV12-4	TRBJ2-7	many	TRBD2	CASSPGSPSGDYEQYF	TGTGCCAGCAGCCCTGGGTCGCCTAGCGGGGACTACGAGCAGTACTTC
TRBV12-3/TRBV12-4	TRBJ2-2	many	.	CASSQGRPNTGELFF	TGTGCCAGCAGTCAGGGACGGCCGAACACCGGGGAGCTGTTTTTT
TRBV28	TRBJ1-1	many	.	CASSATGTPNTEAFF	TGTGCCAGCAGTGCGACCGGGACGCCTAACACTGAAGCTTTCTTT
TRBV5-1	TRBJ2-2	few	.	CASSLGDATNTGELFF	TGCGCCAGCAGCTTGGGGGACGCGACGAACACCGGGGAGCTGTTTTTT
TRBV19	TRBJ1-3	few	.	CASSIAASGNTIYF	TGTGCCAGTAGTATAGCAGCCTCTGGAAACACCATATATTTT
TRBV7-9	TRBJ1-1	few	.	CASSLMIGEAFF	TGTGCCAGCAGCTTAATGATTGGTGAAGCTTTCTTT
TRBV12-3/TRBV12-4	TRBJ1-5	many	.	CASVRGSGNQPQHF	TGTGCCAGCGTGAGAGGATCCGGCAATCAGCCCCAGCATTTT
TRBV12-3/TRBV12-4	TRBJ2-5	many	TRBD1	CASSPTGTEETQYF	TGTGCCAGCAGTCCTACCGGGACAGAAGAGACCCAGTACTTC
TRBV5-1	TRBJ2-7	many	TRBD1	CASSLEGTGRYEQYF	TGCGCCAGCAGCTTGGAGGGGACAGGACGCTACGAGCAGTACTTC
TRBV6-5	TRBJ2-2	.	TRBD2	CASSYHLGLAGANTGELFF	TGTGCCAGCAGTTACCATCTCGGACTAGCGGGGGCCAACACCGGGGAGCTGTTTTTT
TRBV10-3	TRBJ1-5	.	.	CATSFTQGRQHF	TGTGCCACCAGTTTTACGCAGGGGCGCCAGCATTTT
TRBV24-1	TRBJ2-2	few	.	CATGTPQTGELFF	TGTGCCACTGGGACCCCCCAGACCGGGGAGCTGTTTTTT
TRBV7-8	TRBJ1-5	.	TRBD1	CASSPGQSNNQPQHF	TGTGCCAGCAGCCCGGGACAGAGCAACAATCAGCCCCAGCATTTT
TRBV13	TRBJ2-7	.	.	CASSLGWAGNEQYF	TGTGCCAGCAGCTTAGGTTGGGCAGGGAACGAGCAGTACTTC
TRBV28	TRBJ2-2	.	.	CASSLMGGTGELFF	TGTGCCAGCAGTTTGATGGGGGGCACCGGGGAGCTGTTTTTT
TRBV5-1	TRBJ1-1	.	.	CASSSRGRVAEAFF	TGCGCCAGCAGCTCCCGGGGGAGGGTCGCTGAAGCTTTCTTT
TRBV27	TRBJ2-7	few	TRBD2	CATSLAGSYEQYF	TGTGCCACCTCTCTAGCGGGAAGCTACGAGCAGTACTTC
TRBV28	TRBJ1-4	many	.	CASRGWVDEKLFF	TGTGCCAGCAGAGGCTGGGTAGATGAAAAACTGTTTTTT
TRBV6-2/TRBV6-3	TRBJ1-5	many	.	CASSYQGAYSNQPQHF	TGTGCCAGCAGTTACCAAGGAGCTTATAGCAATCAGCCCCAGCATTTT
TRBV7-9	TRBJ1-4	many	.	CASSLEGNEKLFF	TGTGCCAGCAGCTTAGAGGGGAATGAAAAACTGTTTTTT
TRBV4-1	TRBJ1-4	.	.	CASSQGGRGINEKLFF	TGCGCCAGCAGCCAAGGGGGTAGGGGGATTAATGAAAAACTGTTTTTT
TRBV7-2	TRBJ1-2	many	.	CASNTGTLYDYTF	TGTGCCAGTAACACAGGAACGCTTTACGACTACACCTTC
TRBV27	TRBJ2-7	few	TRBD1	CASSLATGATRSYEQYF	TGTGCCAGCAGTTTGGCAACAGGGGCTACTCGATCCTACGAGCAGTACTTC
TRBV7-9	TRBJ2-7	.	.	CASSQYRLYEQYF	TGTGCCAGCAGCCAGTATAGGCTTTACGAGCAGTACTTC
TRBV4-1	TRBJ2-2	.	.	CASSQDYWGRTVGTGELFF	TGCGCCAGCAGCCAAGATTACTGGGGACGGACAGTGGGGACCGGGGAGCTGTTTTTT